These 21 T cell receptor beta chains were sequenced from one sample in a study of blood T cell repertoires in COVID-19. Libraries were prepared by immunoSEQ multiplex PCR; TCRdb keeps only in-frame clonotypes and omits some of them. Here the sample spans 94,000 or so clones, 88% being singletons. The sequenced sample consisted of peripheral blood. The receptors come from a woman older than 75 with active COVID-19.

The chain carries TRBV18 and TRBJ2-1; D uncertain. With 0 bases removed from V and 7 bases from J, the gap between germline ends came to 13 bases. CDR1 and CDR2 (germline): KGHSH, LQKENI. This CDR3 is built from 15 residues. The CDR3 is CASSPPTETWNEQFF. CDR3 nucleotides: TGTGCCAGCTCACCACCTACGGAGACCTGGAATGAGCAGTTCTTC.

The rearrangement links TRBV7-9 to TRBJ2-1; maybe TRBD1 (6 bases). The ends were cut back, 5 bases at V and 8 bases at J, with 13 bases in the middle. Germline-derived CDR1 and CDR2 are SEHNR and FQNEAQ (reference sequence). The CDR3 runs to 13 residues. The CDR3 nucleotides read TGTGCCAGCAGCCAACCTACAGGGTATGAGCAGTTCTTC. This gives the protein CASSQPTGYEQFF.

The rearrangement uses TRBV27 and TRBJ2-7, with 8 bases that match TRBD2. V was clipped by 8 bases and J by 0 bases; unmatched bases: 15. Germline V gene lookup returns CDR1 MNHEY and CDR2 SMNVEV (reference sequence). The CDR3 has 17 amino acids. The CDR3 bases are TGTGCCAGCTCCAAACTAGCGGCTCCCAGGAGCTCCTACGAGCAGTACTTC. It yields the protein CASSKLAAPRSSYEQYF.

The rearrangement uses TRBV7-3 and TRBJ2-3; 7 bases match TRBD1. V shed 4 bases, J shed 4 bases, and the junction held 5 bases outside the gene matches. CDR1 and CDR2 (germline): SGHTA, FQGTGA. The length of the CDR3 is 14 residues. This chain's CDR3 is CASSSTGVADTQYF. The CDR3, as DNA: TGTGCCAGCAGCTCCACAGGGGTCGCAGATACGCAGTATTTT.

The chain employs TRBV7-2 and TRBJ2-7; TRBD1 matches at 7 bases. Per germline, CDR1 SGHTA and CDR2 FQGNSA. J was trimmed by 1 base and V by 2 bases; bases with no gene match: 8. This CDR3 spans 16 amino acids. CDR3 residues: CASSLTWTGWSYEQYF. CDR3 in DNA: TGTGCCAGCAGCTTAACATGGACAGGATGGTCCTACGAGCAGTACTTC. The entire variable domain, with the rest obtained from reference TRBV7-2 and TRBJ2-7, is as follows: GAGVSQSPSNKVTEKGKDVELRCDPISGHTALYWYRQSLGQGLEFLIYFQGNSAPDKSGLPSDRFSAERTGGSVSTLTIQRTQQEDSAVYLCASSLTWTGWSYEQYFGPGTRLTVT.

The J gene is TRBJ1-4, the V gene TRBV3-1 (or the pseudogene TRBV3-2); D ambiguous. There are 15 residues in the CDR3. V lost 0 bases and J lost 7, with 12 bases in between. CDR1 and CDR2 (germline): LGHDT, YNNKEL (reference sequence). The CDR3 nucleotides are TGTGCCAGCAGCCAAGATCCGGGTTTTAGTGAAAAACTGTTTTTT. This codes for CASSQDPGFSEKLFF.

The V and J genes are TRBV19 and TRBJ2-2; weak D call: TRBD2 (7 bases). The CDR3 loop spans 16 amino acids. Trimming removed 11 bases from V and 4 bases from J, with 23 bases in between. Germline V gene sequence: CDR1 LNHDA, CDR2 SQIVND (reference sequence). CDR3 DNA sequence: TGTGCCGGCTCGGTGGGGGCGGGGGCGGGCACCGGGGAGCTGTTTTTT. Translating it yields CAGSVGAGAGTGELFF.

This chain connects TRBV9 to TRBJ2-2; possible D gene TRBD1, 5 bases. Trimming took off 2 bases at V and 3 bases at J, with 8 bases between the two ends. This CDR3 is built from 14 residues. Germline-derived CDR1 and CDR2 are SGDLS and YYNGEE. Written as DNA, the CDR3 is TGTGCCAGCAGCGTTTCAGGGTACACCGGGGAGCTGTTTTTT. Its translation: CASSVSGYTGELFF.

This chain joins TRBV5-6 and TRBJ2-7; tentative D call: TRBD1 (6 bases). Trimming removed 2 bases at V and 6 bases at J, with 18 bases between. The germline gives CDR1 SGHDT, CDR2 YYEEEE. The CDR3 has 15 amino acids. CDR3 coding DNA: TGTGCCAGCAGCTTATCCGGGACAAATCATCTCGAGCAGTACTTC. Translated, it gives CASSLSGTNHLEQYF. Based on the CDR3 plus reference TRBV5-6 and TRBJ2-7, the full variable domain is DAGVTQSPTHLIKTRGQQVTLRCSPKSGHDTVSWYQQALGQGPQFIFQYYEEEERQRGNFPDRFSGHQFPNYSSELNVNALLLGDSALYLCASSLSGTNHLEQYFGPGTRLTVT.

This chain links TRBV28 with TRBJ2-7, with 9 bases identical to TRBD2. The CDR3 runs 15 residues. Trimming cost V 5 bases and J 0 bases; bases outside gene matches: 5. Looked up from germline, CDR1 is MDHEN and CDR2 is SYDVKM. As DNA, the CDR3 is TGTGCCAGCAGTCCTACTAGCGGGCTCTCCTACGAGCAGTACTTC. It yields the protein CASSPTSGLSYEQYF.

The J gene is TRBJ1-6, the V gene TRBV9; unclear D gene. CDR1 is SGDLS, CDR2 YYNGEE, per germline. The CDR3 has 14 residues. V lost 3 bases and J 3 bases, leaving 7 bases between the germline ends. This CDR3 reads CASSANNYNSPLHF. CDR3 bases: TGTGCCAGCAGCGCGAACAACTATAATTCACCCCTCCACTTT.

With regard to this clone: An end of the junction differs from the germline gene, which may be a read error. V gene TRBV7-3 combines with J gene TRBJ2-1; a possible D gene is TRBD1 (5 bases). Germline CDR1 SGHTA, CDR2 FQGTGA. CDR3 length: 13 residues. The CDR3 protein is CASSLTRTNEQFF. The CDR3 coding sequence is TGTGCCAGCAGTTTAACCAGGACAAATGAGCAGTTCTTC.

The J gene is TRBJ2-7, the V gene TRBV6-6; 7 nucleotides align to TRBD1. The CDR3 has 14 amino acids. V was pared by 7 bases and J by 3 bases, with 9 bases of the junction left unmatched. Germline V gene data show CDR1 as MNHNY and CDR2 as SVGAGI (reference sequence). CDR3 sequence (DNA): TGTGCCAGCAAAGGGACAGATAACTACTACGAGCAGTACTTC. This codes for CASKGTDNYYEQYF.

The CDR3 sequence: CASSMGEDMNTEAFF. DNA of the CDR3: TGTGCCAGTAGTATGGGCGAAGATATGAACACTGAAGCTTTCTTT. This chain links TRBV19 with TRBJ1-1, with no clear D. Trimming removed 3 bases from V and 0 bases from J, with 11 bases in between. Germline CDR1 reads LNHDA; CDR2 reads SQIVND (reference sequence). The CDR3 contains 15 residues.

The J gene is TRBJ2-1, the V gene TRBV10-3; 7 bases align to TRBD2. The CDR3 is made up of 15 amino acids. The junction had 11 bases not matched to a gene; V was cut back by 4 bases and J by 8 bases. Germline-derived CDR1 and CDR2 are ENHRY and SYGVKD. The CDR3 DNA follows: TGTGCCATCAGTGGGCCTAGCGGCCGCGGCGATGAGCAGTTCTTC. Its translation: CAISGPSGRGDEQFF.

The chain has TRBV3-1 (or the pseudogene TRBV3-2) and TRBJ2-1; 11 bases fit TRBD2. The junction had 2 bases not matched to a gene; V was cut back by 4 bases and J by 6 bases. This CDR3 comprises 14 residues. Germline CDR1 and CDR2: LGHDT and YNNKEL (reference sequence). The CDR3 spells CASSLGLAGNEQFF. The CDR3 DNA is TGTGCCAGCAGCCTAGGACTAGCGGGCAATGAGCAGTTCTTC.

The V call is TRBV19, the J call TRBJ1-5; D is ambiguous. This CDR3 comprises 14 residues. Germline-derived CDR1 and CDR2 are LNHDA and SQIVND (reference sequence). The germline V and J ends were trimmed by 6 bases and 0 bases, with 9 bases remaining between them. The CDR3 spells CASSQDYSNQPQHF. CDR3 DNA: TGTGCCAGTAGCCAGGATTATAGCAATCAGCCCCAGCATTTT.

The rearrangement uses TRBV19 and TRBJ2-3; D perhaps matches TRBD1 (5 bases). Germline V gene sequence: CDR1 LNHDA, CDR2 SQIVND (reference sequence). The length of the CDR3 is 14 residues. V lost 7 bases to trimming and J lost 2 bases, with 13 bases between them. Here the CDR3 reads CASMQGSITDTQYF. Written as DNA, the CDR3 is TGTGCCAGTATGCAGGGTAGTATCACAGATACGCAGTATTTT.

V usage is TRBV7-8 and J usage is TRBJ2-7, with D possibly being TRBD1 (6 bases). Germline V gene sequence: CDR1 SGHVS, CDR2 FQNEAQ. CDR3 length: 16 amino acids. Trimming pared 5 bases from V and 2 bases from J, leaving 19 bases between. The CDR3, as DNA: TGTGCCAGCAGCAACCTTCCACAGGGTCGAGCCTACGAGCAGTACTTC. Protein product: CASSNLPQGRAYEQYF.

J is TRBJ1-5 and V is TRBV30, with D maybe TRBD1 (5 bases). The CDR3 loop spans 15 amino acids. Between the trimmed V and J ends, which lost 0 bases and 9 bases, there was a span of 18 bases. CDR1 and CDR2 (germline): GTSNPN, SVGIG (reference sequence). The CDR3 nucleotides are TGTGCCTGGAGTGTAACCGGCAGGACAAGATTGCCCCAGCATTTT. Its protein is CAWSVTGRTRLPQHF.

The CDR3 is CASSPSRGGGRGYTF. CDR3 DNA sequence: TGTGCCAGCAGTCCGTCACGGGGAGGGGGACGGGGCTACACCTTC. This rearrangement joins TRBV27 to TRBJ1-2; a possible D gene is TRBD1 (6 bases). The V and J ends lost 5 bases and 8 bases respectively, with 21 bases between them. The CDR3 spans 15 residues. Germline values: CDR1 MNHEY, CDR2 SMNVEV (reference sequence).